The T cell receptor (beta chain) under discussion was sequenced for a study of CD8+CD57+ T cells in acquired aplastic anemia. General observations from the study: Overlap between patients and controls comprised roughly 28 CD8+ CDR3 sequences.

Profiles of TCR beta VDJ and CDR3 were generated from a genomic DNA template. TCRdb used MiXCR to reprocess the reads, holding one entry per CDR3 protein. Counted here are about 210,000 distinct CDR3 sequences, roughly 57% occurring once; the ten biggest clones make up 25% to 35%. About this clonotype itself: Its antigen is not identified.

This CDR3 has 11 residues. The V end lost 8 bases, the J end lost 5 bases, and 7 bases lay between the germline ends. The origin of this receptor is a human donor in good health. The specimen sequenced was sorted CD4+, CD8+, or CD8+CD57+ T cells (not recorded which) from PBMCs. The rearrangement links TRBV12-3 or TRBV12-4 to TRBJ2-1, with a tentative D call TRBD2 (6 bases). CDR3 residues: CASWGDNEQFF. In DNA, the CDR3 is TGTGCCAGCTGGGGGGACAATGAGCAGTTCTTC.